This TCR beta chain is drawn from a study of vaccination effects on CD4 cells after COVID-19. General study results and limits: There was only 1 of 255 vaccine-induced clones in healthy vaccinees that cross-reacted with common cold coronaviruses. Late post-vaccination, clones induced by infection and those induced by vaccine underwent marked clonal contraction.

With respect to this clone: Its specificity is not known.

Before sequencing, viral peptide pools were used by the ViraFEST assay to expand antigen-specific CD4+ T cells. On roughly day 9 of culture, CD4+ T cells were separated out. Vaccine recipients lacked prior SARS-CoV-2 infection and had negative nucleocapsid antibodies. The authors replaced half the medium with IL-2 medium on days 3 and 7. The method was immunoSEQ multiplex PCR; TCRdb's version includes in-frame clones alone and lacks a portion of them. The table lists more than 35,000 clones, about 69% of them singletons. The V gene's germline CDR1 is SQVTM and CDR2 ANQGSEA. V was pared by 3 bases and J by 7 bases, with 12 bases between. The CDR3 extends over 12 amino acids.

The clonotype was recovered from a human donor who received a COVID-19 vaccine. Sequencing was performed on CD4+ T cells from PBMCs cultured with HCoV-OC43 spike peptides, taken before COVID-19 vaccination. The subset here: HCoV-OC43 spike overlapping peptide pool stimulation. The chain combines TRBV29-1 with TRBJ2-5, with D perhaps matching TRBD1 or TRBD2 (5 bases each). CDR3 bases: TGCAGCGTTGAGGGGGAACCGATGACCCAGTACTTC. The encoded protein is CSVEGEPMTQYF.